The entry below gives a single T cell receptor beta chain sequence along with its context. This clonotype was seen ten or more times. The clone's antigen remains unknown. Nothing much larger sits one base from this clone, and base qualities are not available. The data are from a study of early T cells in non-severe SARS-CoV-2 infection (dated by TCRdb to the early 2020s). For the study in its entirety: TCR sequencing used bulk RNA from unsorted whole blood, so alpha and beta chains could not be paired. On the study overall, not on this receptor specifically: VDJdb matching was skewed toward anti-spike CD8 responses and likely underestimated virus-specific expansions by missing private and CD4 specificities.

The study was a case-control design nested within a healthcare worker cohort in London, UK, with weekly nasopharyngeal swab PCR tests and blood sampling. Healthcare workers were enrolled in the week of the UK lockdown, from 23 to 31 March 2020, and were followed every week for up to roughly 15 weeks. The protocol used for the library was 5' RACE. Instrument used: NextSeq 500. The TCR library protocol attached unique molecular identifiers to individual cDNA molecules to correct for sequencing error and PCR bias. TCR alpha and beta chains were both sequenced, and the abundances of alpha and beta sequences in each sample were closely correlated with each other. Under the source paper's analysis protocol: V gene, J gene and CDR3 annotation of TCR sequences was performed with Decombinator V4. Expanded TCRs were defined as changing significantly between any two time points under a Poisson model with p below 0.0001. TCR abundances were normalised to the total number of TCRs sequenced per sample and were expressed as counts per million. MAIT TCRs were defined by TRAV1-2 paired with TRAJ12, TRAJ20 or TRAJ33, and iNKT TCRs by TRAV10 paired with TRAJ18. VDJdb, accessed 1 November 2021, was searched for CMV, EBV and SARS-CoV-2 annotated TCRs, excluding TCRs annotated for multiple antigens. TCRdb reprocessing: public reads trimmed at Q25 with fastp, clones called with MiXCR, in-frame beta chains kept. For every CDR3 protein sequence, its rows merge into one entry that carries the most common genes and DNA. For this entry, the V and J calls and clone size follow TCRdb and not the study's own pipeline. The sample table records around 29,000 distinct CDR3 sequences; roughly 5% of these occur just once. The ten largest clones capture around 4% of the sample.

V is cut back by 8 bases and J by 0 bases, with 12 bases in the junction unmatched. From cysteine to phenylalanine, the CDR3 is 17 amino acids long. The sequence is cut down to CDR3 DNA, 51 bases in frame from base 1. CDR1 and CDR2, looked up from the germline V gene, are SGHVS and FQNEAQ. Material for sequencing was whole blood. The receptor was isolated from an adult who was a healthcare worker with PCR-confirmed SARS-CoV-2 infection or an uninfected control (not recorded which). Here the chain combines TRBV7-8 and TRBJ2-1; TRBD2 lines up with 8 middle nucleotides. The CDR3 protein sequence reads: CASGKGPSGSSYNEQFF. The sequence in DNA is TGTGCCAGCGGCAAGGGGCCCAGCGGGAGCTCCTACAATGAGCAGTTCTTC.